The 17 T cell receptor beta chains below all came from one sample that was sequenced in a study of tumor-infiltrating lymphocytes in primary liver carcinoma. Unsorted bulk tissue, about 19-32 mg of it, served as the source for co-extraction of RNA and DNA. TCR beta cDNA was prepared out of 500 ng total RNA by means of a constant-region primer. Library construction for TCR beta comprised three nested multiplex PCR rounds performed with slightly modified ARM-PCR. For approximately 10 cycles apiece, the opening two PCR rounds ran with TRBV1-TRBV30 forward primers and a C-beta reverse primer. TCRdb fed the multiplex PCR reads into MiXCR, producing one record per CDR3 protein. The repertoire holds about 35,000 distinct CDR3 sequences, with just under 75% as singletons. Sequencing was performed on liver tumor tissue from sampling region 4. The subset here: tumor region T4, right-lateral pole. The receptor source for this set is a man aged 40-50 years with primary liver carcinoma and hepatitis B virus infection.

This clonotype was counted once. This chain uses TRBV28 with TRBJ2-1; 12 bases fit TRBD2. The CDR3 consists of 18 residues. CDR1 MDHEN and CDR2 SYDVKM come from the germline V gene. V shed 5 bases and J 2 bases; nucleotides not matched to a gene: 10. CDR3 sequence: CASSPLELAGGPYNEQFF. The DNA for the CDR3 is TGTGCCAGCAGTCCCCTCGAACTAGCGGGAGGACCCTACAATGAGCAGTTCTTC.

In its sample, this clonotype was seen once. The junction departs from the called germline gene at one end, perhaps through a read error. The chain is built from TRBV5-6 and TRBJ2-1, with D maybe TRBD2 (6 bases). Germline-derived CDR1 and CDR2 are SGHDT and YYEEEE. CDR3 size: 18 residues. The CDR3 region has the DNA TGTGCCAACAGCTCCCTATTTAGCGGTTCAAGCTCCTACAGTGAGCAGTTCTTC. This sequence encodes CANSSLFSGSSSYSEQFF.

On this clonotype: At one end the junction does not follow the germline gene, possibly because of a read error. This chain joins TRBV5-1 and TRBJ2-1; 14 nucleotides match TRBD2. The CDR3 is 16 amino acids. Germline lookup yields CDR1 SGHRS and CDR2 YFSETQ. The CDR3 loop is CTSSLGGLAGANEQLF. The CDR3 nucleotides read TGCACCAGCAGCTTGGGGGGACTAGCGGGAGCGAATGAGCAACTCTTC.

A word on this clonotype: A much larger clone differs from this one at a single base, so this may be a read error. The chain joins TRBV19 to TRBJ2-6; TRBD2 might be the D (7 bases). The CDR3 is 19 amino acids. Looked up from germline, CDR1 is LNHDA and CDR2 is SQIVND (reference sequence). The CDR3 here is CASSITGGAIFSGANVMTF. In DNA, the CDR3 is TGTGCCAGTAGTATAACTGGGGGGGCAATCTTCTCTGGGGCCAACGTCATGACTTTC. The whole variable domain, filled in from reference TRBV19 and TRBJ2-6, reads DGGITQSPKYLFRKEGQNVTLSCEQNLNHDAMYWYRQDPGQGLRLIYYSQIVNDFQKGDIAEGYSVSREKKESFPLTVTSAQKNPTAFYLCASSITGGAIFSGANVMTFGAGSRLTVL.

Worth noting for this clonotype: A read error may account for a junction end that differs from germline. In nucleotides, the CDR3 is TGTGCCAGCAGCGCCGAGGGGACAGGCAGACAGCCCCAGCATTTT. Residues: CASSAEGTGRQPQHF. The V and J genes are TRBV5-1 and TRBJ1-5; 8 bases are a match to TRBD1. The CDR3 contains 15 residues. Looked up from germline, CDR1 is SGHRS and CDR2 is YFSETQ.

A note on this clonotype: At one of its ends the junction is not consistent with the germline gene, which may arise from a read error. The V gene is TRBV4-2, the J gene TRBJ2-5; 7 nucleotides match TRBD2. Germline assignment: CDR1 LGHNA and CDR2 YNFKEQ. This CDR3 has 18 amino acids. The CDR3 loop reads CVSSQDRMGGPALDTQYF. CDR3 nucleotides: TGTGTCAGCAGCCAAGATCGGATGGGAGGGCCGGCTTTAGATACCCAGTACTTC.

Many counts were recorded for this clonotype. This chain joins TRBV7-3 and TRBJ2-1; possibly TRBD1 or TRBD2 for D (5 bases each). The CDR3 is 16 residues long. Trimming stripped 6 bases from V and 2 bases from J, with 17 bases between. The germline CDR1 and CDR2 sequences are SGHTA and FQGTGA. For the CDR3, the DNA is TGTGCCAGCAGTCGAACCGGGACCAGAACCTACAATGAGCAGTTCTTC. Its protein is CASSRTGTRTYNEQFF.

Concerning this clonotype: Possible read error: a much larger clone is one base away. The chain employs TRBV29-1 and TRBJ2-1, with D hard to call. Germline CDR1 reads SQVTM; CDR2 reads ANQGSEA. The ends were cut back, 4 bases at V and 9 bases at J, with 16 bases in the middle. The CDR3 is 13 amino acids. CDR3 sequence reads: CSVAWAQSSEQFF. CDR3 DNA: TGCAGCGTTGCCTGGGCCCAGAGCAGTGAGCAGTTCTTC.

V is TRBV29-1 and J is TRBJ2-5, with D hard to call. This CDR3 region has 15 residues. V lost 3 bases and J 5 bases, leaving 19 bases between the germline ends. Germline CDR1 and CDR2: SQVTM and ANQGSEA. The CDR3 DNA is TGCAGCGTTGATTCCGCGGCTGGTATATCGGAGACCCAGTACTTC. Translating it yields CSVDSAAGISETQYF.

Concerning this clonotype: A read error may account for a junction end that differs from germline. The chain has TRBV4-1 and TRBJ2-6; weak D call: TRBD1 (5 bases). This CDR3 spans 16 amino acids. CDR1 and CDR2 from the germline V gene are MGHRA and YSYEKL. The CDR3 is CGSSQDQGSWANVLTF. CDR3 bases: TGCGGCAGTAGCCAAGATCAGGGCTCTTGGGCCAACGTCCTGACTTTC.

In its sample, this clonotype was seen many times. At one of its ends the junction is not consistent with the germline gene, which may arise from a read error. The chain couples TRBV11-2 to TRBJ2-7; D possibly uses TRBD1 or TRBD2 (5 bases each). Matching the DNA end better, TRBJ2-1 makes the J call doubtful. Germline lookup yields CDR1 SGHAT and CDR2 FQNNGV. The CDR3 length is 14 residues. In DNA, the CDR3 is TGTGCCGGCAGCTACGGGACGGCGGCTTACGAGCAGTTCTTC. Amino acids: CAGSYGTAAYEQFF.

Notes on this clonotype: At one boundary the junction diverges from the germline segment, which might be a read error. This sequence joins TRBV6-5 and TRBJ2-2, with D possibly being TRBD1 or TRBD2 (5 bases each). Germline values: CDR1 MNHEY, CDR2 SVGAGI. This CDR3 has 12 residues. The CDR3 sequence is CASGIWDGNLSF. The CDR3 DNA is TGTGCCAGCGGGATCTGGGACGGGAATCTGTCTTTT.

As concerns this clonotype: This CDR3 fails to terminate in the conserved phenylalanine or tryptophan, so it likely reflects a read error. In nucleotides, the CDR3 is TGTACCAGCAGCCATGATAGCGGTAGGGACAACGAGCAGTACATC. Translating gives CTSSHDSGRDNEQYI. This chain connects TRBV4-2 to TRBJ2-7; D may be TRBD1 or TRBD2 (6 bases each). CDR1 and CDR2 (germline): LGHNA, YNFKEQ. The CDR3 consists of 15 residues.

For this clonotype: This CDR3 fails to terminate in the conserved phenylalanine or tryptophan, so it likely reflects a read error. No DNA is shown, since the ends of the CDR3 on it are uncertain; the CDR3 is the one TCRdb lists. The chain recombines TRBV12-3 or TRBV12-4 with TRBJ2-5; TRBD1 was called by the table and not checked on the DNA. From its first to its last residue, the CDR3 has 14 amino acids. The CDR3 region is CASSPAGVEETHCL.

CDR3 DNA: TGTGCCAGCAGTGACCTACTAGCGGAAGATATAAATGAGCAGTTCTTC. Translated: CASSDLLAEDINEQFF. The genes are TRBV6-2 or TRBV6-3 and TRBJ2-1, with 8 bases lining up with TRBD2. This CDR3 contains 16 residues. The germline V gene has CDR1 MNHEY and CDR2 SVGEGT. V was pared by 5 bases and J by 7 bases, with 13 bases of the junction left unmatched.

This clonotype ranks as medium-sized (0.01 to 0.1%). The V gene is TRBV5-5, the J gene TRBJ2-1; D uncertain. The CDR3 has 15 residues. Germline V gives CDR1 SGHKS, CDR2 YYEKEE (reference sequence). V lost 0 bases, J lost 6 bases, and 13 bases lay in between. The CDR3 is CASSLGLGTVNEQFF. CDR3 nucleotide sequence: TGTGCCAGCAGCTTGGGTCTAGGTACGGTCAATGAGCAGTTCTTC.

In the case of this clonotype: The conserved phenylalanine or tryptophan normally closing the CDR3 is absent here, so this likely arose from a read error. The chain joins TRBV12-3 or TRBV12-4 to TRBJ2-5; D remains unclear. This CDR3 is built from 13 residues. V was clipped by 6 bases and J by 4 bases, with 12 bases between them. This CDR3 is CASSRRGTETQYL. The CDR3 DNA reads TGTGCCAGCAGCCGAAGAGGCACAGAGACCCAGTACCTC.